The count of the clone carrying this TCR beta chain is one. The germline V gene encodes CDR1 MNHEY and CDR2 SMNVEV (reference sequence). The CDR3 extends over 14 amino acids. With 8 bases removed from V and 1 base from J, the gap between germline ends came to 15 bases. These data are taken from a study of cytomegalovirus exposure and HLA in healthy donors. The PCR made use of 60 Vbeta and 13 Jbeta primers. The method was immunoSEQ multiplex PCR; TCRdb's version includes in-frame clones alone and lacks a portion of them. The sample holds approximately 150,000 clones, over 55% seen once. The clonotype comes from a middle-aged man in good health and CMV-seronegative. Material for sequencing was PBMCs. V gene TRBV27 combines with J gene TRBJ2-7; D is perhaps TRBD2 (7 bases). The CDR3 DNA reads TGTGCCAGCTCGGGGGGAGGGGGTTCCTACGAGCAGTACTTC. Its translation is CASSGGGGSYEQYF.